The subject of this entry is one T cell receptor beta chain. What it recognizes is unknown. The sample belongs to a study of neoadjuvant nivolumab and ipilimumab in lung cancer. The table came from immunoSEQ multiplex PCR; TCRdb's copy has only in-frame clones and leaves some out. The repertoire includes 20,000 to 25,000 clones, roughly 84% of them detected once, and roughly 23% sits in the top ten. Findings and limits, study-wide: Resected-tumor TCR richness correlated positively with pretherapy blood richness.

Germline CDR1 WSHSY, CDR2 SAAADI. The ends lost 0 bases at V and 4 bases at J; junction bases unmatched: 7. This CDR3 region has 16 residues. The TCR sequence derives from an adult with non-small cell lung cancer. The input for sequencing was peripheral blood, taken before neoadjuvant nivolumab, alone or with ipilimumab. J is TRBJ2-7 and V is TRBV10-2; TRBD2 matches at 9 bases. The chain's CDR3 is CASSESRLAGRYEQYF. In nucleotides, the CDR3 is TGCGCCAGCAGTGAGTCGAGGCTAGCGGGAAGGTACGAGCAGTACTTC.